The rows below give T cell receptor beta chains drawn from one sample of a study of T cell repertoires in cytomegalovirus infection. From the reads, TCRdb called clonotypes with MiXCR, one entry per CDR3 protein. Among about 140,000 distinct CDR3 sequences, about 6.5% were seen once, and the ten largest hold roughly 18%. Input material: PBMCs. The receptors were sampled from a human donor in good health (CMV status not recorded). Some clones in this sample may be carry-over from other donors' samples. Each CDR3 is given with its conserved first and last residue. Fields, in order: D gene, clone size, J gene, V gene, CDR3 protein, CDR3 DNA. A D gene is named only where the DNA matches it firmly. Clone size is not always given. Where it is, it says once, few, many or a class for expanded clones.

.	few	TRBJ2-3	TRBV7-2	CASSFLGSSQYF	TGTGCCAGCAGCTTCCTGGGGAGTTCGCAGTATTTT
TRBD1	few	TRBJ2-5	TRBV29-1	CSVLPTGGETQYF	TGCAGCGTCCTACCGACAGGGGGAGAGACCCAGTACTTC
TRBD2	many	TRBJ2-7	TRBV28	CASRGEGLYEQYF	TGTGCCTCCCGGGGGGAAGGGCTCTACGAGCAGTACTTC
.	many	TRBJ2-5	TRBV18	CASSSGLYGETQYF	TGTGCCAGCTCATCGGGACTTTACGGAGAGACCCAGTACTTC
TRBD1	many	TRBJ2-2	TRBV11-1	CASSSYRGTGELFF	TGTGCCAGCAGCTCATACAGGGGCACCGGGGAGCTGTTTTTT
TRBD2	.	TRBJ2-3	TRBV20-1	CSAPSGGAGTQYF	TGCAGTGCTCCTAGCGGGGGGGCCGGTACGCAGTATTTT
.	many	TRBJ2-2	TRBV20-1	CSARSGGELFF	TGCAGTGCTCGTTCGGGCGGGGAGCTGTTTTTT
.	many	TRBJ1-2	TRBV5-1	CASSPDSVQTFYGYTF	TGCGCCAGCAGCCCGGACAGCGTACAAACTTTCTATGGCTACACCTTC
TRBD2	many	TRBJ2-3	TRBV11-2	CASSLDLASGGTDTQYF	TGTGCCAGCAGCTTAGATCTGGCTAGCGGGGGGACAGATACGCAGTATTTT
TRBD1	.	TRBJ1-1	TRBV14	CASSQEIWTGAFF	TGTGCCAGCAGCCAAGAAATTTGGACAGGAGCTTTCTTT
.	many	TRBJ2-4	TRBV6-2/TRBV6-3	CASSSGKNIQYF	TGTGCCAGCAGTTCGGGGAAAAACATTCAGTACTTC
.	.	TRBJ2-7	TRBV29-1	CSVVSADREQYF	TGCAGCGTTGTTAGCGCCGACCGGGAGCAGTACTTC
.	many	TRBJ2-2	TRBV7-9	CASSGGELQHTGELFF	TGTGCCAGCAGTGGGGGAGAGCTACAGCACACCGGGGAGCTGTTTTTT
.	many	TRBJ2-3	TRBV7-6	CASSLLGATDTQYF	TGTGCCAGCAGCTTACTTGGGGCCACAGATACGCAGTATTTT
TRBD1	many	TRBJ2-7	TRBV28	CASSLTTDRVEQYF	TGTGCCAGCAGTCTCACCACCGACAGGGTCGAGCAGTACTTC
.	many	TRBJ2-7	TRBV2	CASSEAGRGEQYF	TGTGCCAGCAGTGAAGCCGGCCGTGGCGAGCAGTACTTC
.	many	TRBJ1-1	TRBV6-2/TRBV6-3	CASSYLRAEAFF	TGTGCCAGCAGTTACCTCCGGGCTGAAGCTTTCTTT
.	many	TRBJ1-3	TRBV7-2	CASSLVGVVTGNTIYF	TGTGCCAGCAGCTTAGTGGGGGTGGTCACTGGAAACACCATATATTTT
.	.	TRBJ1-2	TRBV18	CASSLPTESYGYTF	TGTGCCAGCTCACTACCGACAGAGAGCTATGGCTACACCTTC
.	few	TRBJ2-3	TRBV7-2	CASSLGPPRGFGGTDTQYF	TGTGCCAGCAGCTTAGGACCCCCCCGGGGATTCGGCGGCACAGATACGCAGTATTTT
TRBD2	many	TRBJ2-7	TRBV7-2	CASSLVGLAGVNSYEQYF	TGTGCCAGCAGCTTAGTCGGATTAGCGGGGGTTAACTCCTACGAGCAGTACTTC
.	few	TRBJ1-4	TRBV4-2	CASSQDTGTEKLFF	TGTGCCAGCAGCCAAGATACAGGGACTGAAAAACTGTTTTTT
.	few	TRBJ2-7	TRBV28	CASSVFQRWEQYF	TGTGCCAGCAGTGTCTTCCAAAGGTGGGAGCAGTACTTC
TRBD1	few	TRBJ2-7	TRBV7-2	CASSRDRVGEQYF	TGTGCCAGCAGCCGGGACAGGGTAGGGGAGCAGTACTTC
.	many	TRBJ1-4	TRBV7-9	CASSLEGRTNEKLFF	TGTGCCAGCAGCCTGGAGGGGAGGACTAATGAAAAACTGTTTTTT
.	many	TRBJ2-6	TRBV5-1	CASSQRGNSGANVLTF	TGCGCCAGCAGTCAGCGCGGGAACTCTGGGGCCAACGTCCTGACTTTC
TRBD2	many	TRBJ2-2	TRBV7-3	CASSAGLAGGPDGELFF	TGTGCCAGCAGCGCCGGACTAGCGGGGGGGCCGGACGGGGAGCTGTTTTTT
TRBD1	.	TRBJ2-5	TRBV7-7	CASSAGTGGSTQYF	TGTGCCAGCAGTGCCGGGACAGGGGGTTCGACCCAGTACTTC
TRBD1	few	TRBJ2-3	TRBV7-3	CASSLDPPDREADTQYF	TGTGCCAGCAGCTTAGATCCGCCGGACAGGGAGGCAGATACGCAGTATTTT
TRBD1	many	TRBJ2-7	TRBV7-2	CASSFAPGQSREQYF	TGTGCCAGCAGCTTCGCCCCGGGACAGAGTCGGGAGCAGTACTTC